This TCR beta chain was sequenced in a study of blood T cell repertoires in COVID-19. Study-wide background: T cells, B-cell-depleted T cells, or PBMCs provided the cDNA or gDNA that served as material.

Authors' data handling: Nucleated cell number was recorded as an estimate derived from reference gene primer amplification. The repertoire was sequenced with immunoSEQ multiplex PCR; TCRdb's copy has only in-frame clones and lacks some. That table gives V, J and clone size, and the DNA gave D and trimming. The data hold around 290,000 clones, with more than 70% observed a single time. The TCR was taken from a woman between 50 and 59 years old who had recovered from COVID-19. Sequences were obtained from peripheral blood.

DNA for the CDR3: TGTGCCAGCAGTGGGGGGGACAGGGGGCACCTATGGGTCAATGAGCAGTTCTTC. It encodes CASSGGDRGHLWVNEQFF. The chain couples TRBV6-1 to TRBJ2-1; 12 positions match TRBD1. The germline CDR1 and CDR2 sequences are MNHNS and SASEGT. Germline trimming cut 4 bases from V and 6 bases from J; bases unmatched to any gene: 13. The CDR3 extends over 18 amino acids.